This T cell receptor (beta chain) emerged from a study of blood T cell repertoires in COVID-19. The CDR3 consists of 16 residues. Unmatched junction bases numbered 9, after V lost 2 bases and J lost 6 bases. Germline V CDR1 and CDR2: MDHEN, SYDVKM. Method: immunoSEQ multiplex PCR; TCRdb's copy keeps in-frame clones and lacks some. Among roughly 290,000 clones listed, about 85% were seen once. This clone was counted once. The chain combines TRBV28 with TRBJ1-5; 8 bases fit TRBD1. The sequenced sample consisted of peripheral blood. The clonotype originates from a human donor with COVID-19, enrolled during active disease. The donor label of this sample is uncertain. The CDR3, as DNA: TGTGCCAGCAGTTTAGGGGGCAGGGGGCATCGTCAGCCCCAGCATTTT. Amino acids: CASSLGGRGHRQPQHF.